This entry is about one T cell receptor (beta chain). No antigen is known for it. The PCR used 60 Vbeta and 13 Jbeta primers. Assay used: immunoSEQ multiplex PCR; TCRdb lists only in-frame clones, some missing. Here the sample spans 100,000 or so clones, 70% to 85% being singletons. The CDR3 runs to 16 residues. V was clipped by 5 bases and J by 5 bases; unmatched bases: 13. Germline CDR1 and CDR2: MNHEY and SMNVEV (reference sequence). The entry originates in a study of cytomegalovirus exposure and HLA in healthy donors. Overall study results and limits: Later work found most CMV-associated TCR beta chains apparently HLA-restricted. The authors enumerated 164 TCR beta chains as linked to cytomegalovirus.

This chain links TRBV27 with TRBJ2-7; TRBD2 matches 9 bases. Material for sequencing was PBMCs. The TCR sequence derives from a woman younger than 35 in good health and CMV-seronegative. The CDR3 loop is CASSPYILAGLDEQYF. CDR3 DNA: TGTGCCAGCAGTCCCTACATCCTAGCGGGATTAGACGAGCAGTACTTC.